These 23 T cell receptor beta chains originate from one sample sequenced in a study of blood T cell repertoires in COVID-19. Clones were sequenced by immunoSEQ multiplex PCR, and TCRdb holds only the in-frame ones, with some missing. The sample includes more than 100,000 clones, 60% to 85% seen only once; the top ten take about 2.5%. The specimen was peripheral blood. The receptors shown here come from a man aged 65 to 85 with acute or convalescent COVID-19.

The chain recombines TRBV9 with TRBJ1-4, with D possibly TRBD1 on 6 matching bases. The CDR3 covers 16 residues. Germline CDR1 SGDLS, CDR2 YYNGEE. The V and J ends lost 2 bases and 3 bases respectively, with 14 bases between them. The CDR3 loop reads CASSVKQGSANEKLFF. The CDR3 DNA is TGTGCCAGCAGCGTTAAACAGGGTTCGGCTAATGAAAAACTGTTTTTT.

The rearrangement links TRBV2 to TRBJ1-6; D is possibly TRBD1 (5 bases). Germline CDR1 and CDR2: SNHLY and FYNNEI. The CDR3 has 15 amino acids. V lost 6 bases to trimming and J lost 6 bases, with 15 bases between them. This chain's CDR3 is CASRVVGEGNSPLHF. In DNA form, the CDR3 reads TGTGCCAGCAGAGTCGTAGGGGAGGGTAATTCACCCCTCCACTTT. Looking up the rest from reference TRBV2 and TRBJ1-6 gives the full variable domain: EPEVTQTPSHQVTQMGQEVILRCVPISNHLYFYWYRQILGQKVEFLVSFYNNEISEKSEIFDDQFSVERPDGSNFTLKIRSTKLEDSAMYFCASRVVGEGNSPLHFGNGTRLTVT.

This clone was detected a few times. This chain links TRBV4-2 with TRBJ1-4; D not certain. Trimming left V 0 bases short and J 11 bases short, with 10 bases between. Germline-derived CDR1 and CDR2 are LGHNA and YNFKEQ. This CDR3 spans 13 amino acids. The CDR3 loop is CASSQDTNGKLFF. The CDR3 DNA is TGTGCCAGCAGCCAAGATACTAATGGGAAACTGTTTTTT.

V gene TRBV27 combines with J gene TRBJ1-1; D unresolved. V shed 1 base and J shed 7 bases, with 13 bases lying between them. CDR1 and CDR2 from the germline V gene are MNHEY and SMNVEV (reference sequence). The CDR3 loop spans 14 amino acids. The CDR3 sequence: CASSLLATPFEAFF. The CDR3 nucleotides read TGTGCCAGCAGTTTATTGGCGACACCTTTTGAAGCTTTCTTT.

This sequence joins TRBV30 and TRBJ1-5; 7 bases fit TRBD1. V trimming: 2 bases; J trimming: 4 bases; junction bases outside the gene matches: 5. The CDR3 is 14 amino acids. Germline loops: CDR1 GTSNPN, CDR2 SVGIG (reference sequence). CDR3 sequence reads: CAWSQGTVNQPQHF. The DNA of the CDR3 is TGTGCCTGGAGTCAAGGGACAGTAAATCAGCCCCAGCATTTT. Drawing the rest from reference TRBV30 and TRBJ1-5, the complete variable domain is SQTIHQWPATLVQPVGSPLSLECTVEGTSNPNLYWYRQAAGRGLQLLFYSVGIGQISSEVPQNLSASRPQDRQFILSSKKLLLSDSGFYLCAWSQGTVNQPQHFGDGTRLSIL.

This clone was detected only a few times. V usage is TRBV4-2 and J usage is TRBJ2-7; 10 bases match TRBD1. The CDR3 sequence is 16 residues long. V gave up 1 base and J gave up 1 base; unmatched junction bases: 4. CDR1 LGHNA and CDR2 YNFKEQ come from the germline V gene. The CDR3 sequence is CASSQGGTGESYEQYF. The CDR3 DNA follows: TGTGCCAGCAGCCAAGGGGGGACAGGGGAGTCCTACGAGCAGTACTTC.

The CDR3 protein is CASSASPGNNGYTF. The CDR3 nucleotides are TGTGCCAGCAGCGCCTCCCCAGGAAACAATGGCTACACCTTC. The chain uses TRBV9 and TRBJ1-2; D is unclear. This CDR3 is built from 14 residues. V dropped 3 bases and J dropped 6 bases, with 15 bases sitting between them. In germline, CDR1 is SGDLS, CDR2 YYNGEE.

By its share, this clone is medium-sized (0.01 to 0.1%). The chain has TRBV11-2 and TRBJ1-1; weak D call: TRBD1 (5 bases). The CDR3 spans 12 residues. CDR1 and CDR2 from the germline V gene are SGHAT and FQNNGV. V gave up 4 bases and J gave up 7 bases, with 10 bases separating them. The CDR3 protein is CASSSRQLEAFF. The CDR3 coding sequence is TGTGCCAGCAGCTCAAGACAGCTTGAAGCTTTCTTT.

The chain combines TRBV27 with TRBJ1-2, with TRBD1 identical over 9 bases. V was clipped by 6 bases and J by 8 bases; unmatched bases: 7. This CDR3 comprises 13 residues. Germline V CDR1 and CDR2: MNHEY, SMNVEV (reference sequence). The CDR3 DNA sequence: TGTGCCAGCAGCACAGGACAGGGGTTAGGCTACACCTTC. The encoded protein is CASSTGQGLGYTF.

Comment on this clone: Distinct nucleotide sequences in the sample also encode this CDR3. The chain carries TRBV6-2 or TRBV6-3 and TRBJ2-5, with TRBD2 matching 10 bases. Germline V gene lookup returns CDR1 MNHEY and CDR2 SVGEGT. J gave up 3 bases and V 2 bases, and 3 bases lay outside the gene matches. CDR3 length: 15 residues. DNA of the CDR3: TGTGCCAGCAGTTACCATACTAGCGGGAAAGAGACCCAGTACTTC. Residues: CASSYHTSGKETQYF.

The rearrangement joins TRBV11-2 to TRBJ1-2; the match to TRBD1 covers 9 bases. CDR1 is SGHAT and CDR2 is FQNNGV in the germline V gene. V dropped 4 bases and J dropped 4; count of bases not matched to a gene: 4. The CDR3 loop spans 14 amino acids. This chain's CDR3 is CASSYRQGGYGYTF. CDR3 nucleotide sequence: TGTGCCAGCAGCTACCGACAGGGGGGCTATGGCTACACCTTC.

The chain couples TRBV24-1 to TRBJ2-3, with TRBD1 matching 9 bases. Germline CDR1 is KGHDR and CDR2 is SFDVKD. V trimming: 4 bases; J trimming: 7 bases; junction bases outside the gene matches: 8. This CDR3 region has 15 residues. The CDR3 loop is CATSEMTGGRYTQYF. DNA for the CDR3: TGTGCCACCAGTGAAATGACAGGGGGTCGCTATACGCAGTATTTT.

The CDR3 nucleotides read TGTGCCATCAGTGGCAGTTCAGATCGCGAGCAGTACTTC. This codes for CAISGSSDREQYF. The chain joins TRBV10-3 to TRBJ2-7; D call uncertain. V lost 4 bases and J 6 bases, leaving 13 bases between the germline ends. Germline CDR1 and CDR2: ENHRY and SYGVKD. This CDR3 region has 13 residues.

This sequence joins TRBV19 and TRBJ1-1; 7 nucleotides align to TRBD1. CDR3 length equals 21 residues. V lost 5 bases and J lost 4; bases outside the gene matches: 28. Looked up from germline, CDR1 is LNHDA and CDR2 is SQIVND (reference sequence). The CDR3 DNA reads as TGTGCCAGTAGTCCCCCCTTAGGAGGGCGGCGAGACAGGGTACGGGGCACTGAAGCTTTCTTT. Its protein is CASSPPLGGRRDRVRGTEAFF.

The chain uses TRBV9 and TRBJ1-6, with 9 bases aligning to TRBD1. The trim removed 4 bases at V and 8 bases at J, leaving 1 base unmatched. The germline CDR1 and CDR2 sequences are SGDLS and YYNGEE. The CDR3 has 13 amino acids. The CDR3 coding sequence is TGTGCCAGCAGCTGGACAGGGGATTCACCCCTCCACTTT. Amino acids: CASSWTGDSPLHF.

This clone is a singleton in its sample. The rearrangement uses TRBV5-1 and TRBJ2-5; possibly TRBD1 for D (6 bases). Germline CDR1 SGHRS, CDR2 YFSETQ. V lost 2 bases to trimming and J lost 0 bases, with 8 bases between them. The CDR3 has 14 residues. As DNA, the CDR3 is TGCGCCAGCAGCTTATACAGGGACCAAGAGACCCAGTACTTC. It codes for CASSLYRDQETQYF.

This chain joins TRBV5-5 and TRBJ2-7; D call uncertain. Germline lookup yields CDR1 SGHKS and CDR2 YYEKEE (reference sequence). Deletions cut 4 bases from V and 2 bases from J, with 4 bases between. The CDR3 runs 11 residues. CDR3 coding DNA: TGTGCCAGCAGCGCGGCCTACGAGCAGTACTTC. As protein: CASSAAYEQYF. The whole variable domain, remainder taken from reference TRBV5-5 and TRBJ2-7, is DAGVTQSPTHLIKTRGQQVTLRCSPISGHKSVSWYQQVLGQGPQFIFQYYEKEERGRGNFPDRFSARQFPNYSSELNVNALLLGDSALYLCASSAAYEQYFGPGTRLTVT.

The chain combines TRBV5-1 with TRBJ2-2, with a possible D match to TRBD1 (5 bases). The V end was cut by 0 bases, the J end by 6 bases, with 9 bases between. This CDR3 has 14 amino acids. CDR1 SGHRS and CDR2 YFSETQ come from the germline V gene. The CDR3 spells CASSLGGSPGELFF. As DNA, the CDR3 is TGCGCCAGCAGCTTGGGGGGCTCTCCCGGGGAGCTGTTTTTT.

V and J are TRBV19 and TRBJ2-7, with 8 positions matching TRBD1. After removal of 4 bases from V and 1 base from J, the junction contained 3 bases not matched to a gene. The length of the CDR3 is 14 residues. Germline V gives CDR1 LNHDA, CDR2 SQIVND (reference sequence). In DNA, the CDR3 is TGTGCCAGTAGTAAGGGACAGGCGTCCTACGAGCAGTACTTC. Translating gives CASSKGQASYEQYF.

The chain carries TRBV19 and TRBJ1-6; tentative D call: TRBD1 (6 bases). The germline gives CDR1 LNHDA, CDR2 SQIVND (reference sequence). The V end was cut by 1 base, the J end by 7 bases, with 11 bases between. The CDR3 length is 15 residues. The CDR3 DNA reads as TGTGCCAGTAGTATAGGATACAGGGCCAATTCACCCCTCCACTTT. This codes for CASSIGYRANSPLHF. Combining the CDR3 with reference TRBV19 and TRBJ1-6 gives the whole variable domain DGGITQSPKYLFRKEGQNVTLSCEQNLNHDAMYWYRQDPGQGLRLIYYSQIVNDFQKGDIAEGYSVSREKKESFPLTVTSAQKNPTAFYLCASSIGYRANSPLHFGNGTRLTVT.

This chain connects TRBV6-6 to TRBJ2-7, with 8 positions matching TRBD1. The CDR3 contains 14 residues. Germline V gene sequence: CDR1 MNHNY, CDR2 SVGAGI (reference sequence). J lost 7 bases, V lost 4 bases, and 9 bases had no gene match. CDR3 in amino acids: CASSSPGQAAEQYF. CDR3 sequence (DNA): TGTGCCAGCAGTTCTCCGGGACAGGCGGCAGAGCAGTACTTC.

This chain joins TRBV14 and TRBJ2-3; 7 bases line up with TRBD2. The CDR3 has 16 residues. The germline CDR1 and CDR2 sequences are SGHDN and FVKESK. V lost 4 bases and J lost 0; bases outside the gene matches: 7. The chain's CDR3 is CASSLRELASTDTQYF. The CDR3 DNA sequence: TGTGCCAGCAGCCTAAGGGAACTAGCGAGCACAGATACGCAGTATTTT.

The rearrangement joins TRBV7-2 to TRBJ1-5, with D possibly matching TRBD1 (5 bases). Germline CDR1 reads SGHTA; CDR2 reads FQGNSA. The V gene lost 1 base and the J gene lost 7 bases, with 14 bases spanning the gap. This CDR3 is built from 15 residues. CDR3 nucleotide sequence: TGTGCCAGCAGCTTAGTTATTGGGGGGGGGCAGCCCCAGCATTTT. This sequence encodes CASSLVIGGGQPQHF.